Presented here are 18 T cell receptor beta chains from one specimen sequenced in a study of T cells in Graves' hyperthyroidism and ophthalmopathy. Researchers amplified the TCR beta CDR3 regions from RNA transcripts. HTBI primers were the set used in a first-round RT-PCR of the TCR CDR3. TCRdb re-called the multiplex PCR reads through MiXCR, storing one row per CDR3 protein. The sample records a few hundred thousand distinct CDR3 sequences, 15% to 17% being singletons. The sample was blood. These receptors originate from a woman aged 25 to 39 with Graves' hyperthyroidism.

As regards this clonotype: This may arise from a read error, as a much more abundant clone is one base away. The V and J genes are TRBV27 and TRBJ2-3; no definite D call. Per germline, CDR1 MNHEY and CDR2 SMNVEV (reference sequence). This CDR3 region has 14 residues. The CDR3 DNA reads TGTGCCAGGAGTTTATACAGCCGGTCAGATACGCAGTATTTT. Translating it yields CARSLYSRSDTQYF.

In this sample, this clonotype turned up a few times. In DNA, the CDR3 is TGTGCCAGCAGTTCCCCAAACAGGGCCCCCGGGGAGCAGTTCTTC. Encoded protein: CASSSPNRAPGEQFF. The chain has TRBV27 and TRBJ2-1, with D tentatively TRBD1 (6 bases). This CDR3 has 15 residues. Germline values: CDR1 MNHEY, CDR2 SMNVEV (reference sequence). V gave up 4 bases and J gave up 10 bases, with 20 bases separating them.

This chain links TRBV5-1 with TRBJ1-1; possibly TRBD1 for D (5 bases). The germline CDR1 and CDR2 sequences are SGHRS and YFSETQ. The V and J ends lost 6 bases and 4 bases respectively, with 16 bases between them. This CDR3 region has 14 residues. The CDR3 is CASTRTGLRTEAFF. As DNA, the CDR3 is TGCGCCAGCACCCGGACGGGACTACGCACTGAAGCTTTCTTT.

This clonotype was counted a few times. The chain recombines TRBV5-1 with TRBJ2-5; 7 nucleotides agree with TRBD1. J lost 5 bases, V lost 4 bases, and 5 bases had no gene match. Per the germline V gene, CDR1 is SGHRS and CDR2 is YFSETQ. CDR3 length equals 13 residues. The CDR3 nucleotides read TGCGCCAGCAGCCGACAGGGTGTCGAGACCCAGTACTTC. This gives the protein CASSRQGVETQYF.

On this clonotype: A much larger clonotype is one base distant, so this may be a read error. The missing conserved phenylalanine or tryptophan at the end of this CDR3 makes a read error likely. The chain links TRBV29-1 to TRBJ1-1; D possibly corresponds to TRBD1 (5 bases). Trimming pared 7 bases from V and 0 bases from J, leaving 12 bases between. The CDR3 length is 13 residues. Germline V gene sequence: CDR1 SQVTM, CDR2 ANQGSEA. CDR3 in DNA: TGCAGCGCTGGGGGGACTATGAACACTGAAGCTTTCCTT. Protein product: CSAGGTMNTEAFL.

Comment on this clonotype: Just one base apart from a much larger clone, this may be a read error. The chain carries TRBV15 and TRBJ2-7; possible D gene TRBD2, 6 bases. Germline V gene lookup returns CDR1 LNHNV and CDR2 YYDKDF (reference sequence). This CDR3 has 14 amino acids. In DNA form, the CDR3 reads TGTGCCACCAGCTCCGGGACTGGAGTCTACGAGCGGTACTTC. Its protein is CATSSGTGVYERYF.

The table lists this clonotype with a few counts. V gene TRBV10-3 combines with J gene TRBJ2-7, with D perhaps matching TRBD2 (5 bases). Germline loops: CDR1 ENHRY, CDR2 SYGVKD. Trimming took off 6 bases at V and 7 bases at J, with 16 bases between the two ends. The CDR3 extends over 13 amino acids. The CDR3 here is CAIRDPGVGEQYF. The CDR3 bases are TGTGCCATCAGAGATCCCGGGGTCGGGGAGCAGTACTTC.

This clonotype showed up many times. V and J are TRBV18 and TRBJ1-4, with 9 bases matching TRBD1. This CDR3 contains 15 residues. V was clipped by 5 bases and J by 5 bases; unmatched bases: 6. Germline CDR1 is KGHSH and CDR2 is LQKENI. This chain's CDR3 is CASSRNRGQNEKLFF. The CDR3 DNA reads TGTGCCAGCTCAAGAAACAGGGGGCAGAATGAAAAACTGTTTTTT.

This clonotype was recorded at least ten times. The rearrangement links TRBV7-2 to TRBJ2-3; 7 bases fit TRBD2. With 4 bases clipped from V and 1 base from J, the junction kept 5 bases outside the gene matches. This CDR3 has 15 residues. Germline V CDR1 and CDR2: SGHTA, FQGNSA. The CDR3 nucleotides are TGTGCCAGCAGCTACGGAGCGGGGCGCACAGATACGCAGTATTTT. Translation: CASSYGAGRTDTQYF.

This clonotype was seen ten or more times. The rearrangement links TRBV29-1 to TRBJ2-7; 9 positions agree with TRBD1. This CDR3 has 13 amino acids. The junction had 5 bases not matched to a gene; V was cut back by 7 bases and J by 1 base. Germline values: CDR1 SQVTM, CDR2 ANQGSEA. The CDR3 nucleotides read TGCAGCGCCCGGACAGGGGCTTCCTACGAGCAGTACTTC. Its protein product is CSARTGASYEQYF.

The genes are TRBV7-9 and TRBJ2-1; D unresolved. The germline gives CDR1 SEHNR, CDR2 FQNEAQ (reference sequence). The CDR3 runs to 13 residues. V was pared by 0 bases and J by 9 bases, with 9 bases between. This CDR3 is CASSLATVVEQFF. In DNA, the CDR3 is TGTGCCAGCAGCTTAGCAACCGTAGTTGAGCAGTTCTTC.

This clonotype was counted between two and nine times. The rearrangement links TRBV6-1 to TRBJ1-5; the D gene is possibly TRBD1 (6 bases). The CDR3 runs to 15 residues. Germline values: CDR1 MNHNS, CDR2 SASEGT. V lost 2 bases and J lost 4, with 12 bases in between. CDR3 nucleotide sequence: TGTGCCAGCAGTGAAATGGGGGGCTCGAATCAGCCCCAGCATTTT. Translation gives CASSEMGGSNQPQHF.

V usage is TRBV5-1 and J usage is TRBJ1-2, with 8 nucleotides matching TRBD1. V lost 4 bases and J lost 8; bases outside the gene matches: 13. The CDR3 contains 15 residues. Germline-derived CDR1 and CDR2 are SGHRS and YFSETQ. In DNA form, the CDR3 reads TGCGCCAGCAGCAAAAACCGGGACAGGCTGGCCGGCTACACCTTC. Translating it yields CASSKNRDRLAGYTF.

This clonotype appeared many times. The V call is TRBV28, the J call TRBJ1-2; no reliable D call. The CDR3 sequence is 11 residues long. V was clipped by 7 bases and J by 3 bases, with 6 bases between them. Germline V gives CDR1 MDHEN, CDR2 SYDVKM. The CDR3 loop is CASISDYGYTF. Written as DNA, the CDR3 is TGTGCCAGCATATCAGACTATGGCTACACCTTC.

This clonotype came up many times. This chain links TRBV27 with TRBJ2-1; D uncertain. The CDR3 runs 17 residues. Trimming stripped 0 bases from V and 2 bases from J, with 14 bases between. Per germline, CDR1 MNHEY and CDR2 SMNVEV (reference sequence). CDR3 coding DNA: TGTGCCAGCAGTTTATCGCCCTTGGGCGGAACCTACAATGAGCAGTTCTTC. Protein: CASSLSPLGGTYNEQFF.

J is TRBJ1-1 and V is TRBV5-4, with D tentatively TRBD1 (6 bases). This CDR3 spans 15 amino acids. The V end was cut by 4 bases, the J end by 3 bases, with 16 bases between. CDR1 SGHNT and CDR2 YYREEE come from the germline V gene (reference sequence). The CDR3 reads CASSPIQGTDTEAFF. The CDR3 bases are TGTGCCAGCAGCCCTATCCAGGGGACGGACACTGAAGCTTTCTTT.

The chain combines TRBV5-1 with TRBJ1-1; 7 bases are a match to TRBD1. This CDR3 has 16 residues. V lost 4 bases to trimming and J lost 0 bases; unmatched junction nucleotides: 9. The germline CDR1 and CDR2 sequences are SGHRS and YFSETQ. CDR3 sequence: CASSQGTANMNTEAFF. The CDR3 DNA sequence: TGCGCCAGCAGCCAAGGGACAGCAAACATGAACACTGAAGCTTTCTTT. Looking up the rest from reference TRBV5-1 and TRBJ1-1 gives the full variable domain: KAGVTQTPRYLIKTRGQQVTLSCSPISGHRSVSWYQQTPGQGLQFLFEYFSETQRNKGNFPGRFSGRQFSNSRSEMNVSTLELGDSALYLCASSQGTANMNTEAFFGQGTRLTVV.

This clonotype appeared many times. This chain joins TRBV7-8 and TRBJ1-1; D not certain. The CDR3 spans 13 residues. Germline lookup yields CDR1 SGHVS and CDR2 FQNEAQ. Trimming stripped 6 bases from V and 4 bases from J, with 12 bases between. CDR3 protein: CASSTAIGTEAFF. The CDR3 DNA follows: TGTGCCAGCAGTACCGCAATTGGCACTGAAGCTTTCTTT.